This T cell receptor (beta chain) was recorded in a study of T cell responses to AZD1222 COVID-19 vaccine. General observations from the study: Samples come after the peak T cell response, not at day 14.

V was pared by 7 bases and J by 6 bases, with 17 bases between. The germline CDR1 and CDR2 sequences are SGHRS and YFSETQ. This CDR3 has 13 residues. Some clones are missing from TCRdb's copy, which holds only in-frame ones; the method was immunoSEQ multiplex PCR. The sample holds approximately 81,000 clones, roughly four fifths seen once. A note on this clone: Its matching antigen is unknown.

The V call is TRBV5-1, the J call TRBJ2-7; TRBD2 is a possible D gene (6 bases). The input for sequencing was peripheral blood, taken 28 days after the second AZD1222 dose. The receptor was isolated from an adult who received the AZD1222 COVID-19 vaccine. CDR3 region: CASRMDRGSEQYF. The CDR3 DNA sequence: TGCGCCAGCCGAATGGATCGGGGGTCCGAGCAGTACTTC. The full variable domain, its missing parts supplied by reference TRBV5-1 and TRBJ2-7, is KAGVTQTPRYLIKTRGQQVTLSCSPISGHRSVSWYQQTPGQGLQFLFEYFSETQRNKGNFPGRFSGRQFSNSRSEMNVSTLELGDSALYLCASRMDRGSEQYFGPGTRLTVT.